This paragraph reports one T cell receptor (beta chain). The data were taken from a study of preoperative IRX-2 immunotherapy in early breast cancer. Sequenced by immunoSEQ multiplex PCR; TCRdb stores in-frame clones only, minus some. The table lists over 35,000 clones, over 85% of them singletons, with 1.5% to 2% in the top ten. Treatment of the sample: preoperative locoregional IRX-2 cytokine immunotherapy. The CDR3 extends over 11 amino acids. The germline gives CDR1 SGHTA, CDR2 FQGNSA. Trimming pared 5 bases from V and 9 bases from J, leaving 10 bases between. The material was tumor tissue, obtained after IRX-2 immunotherapy. This chain connects TRBV7-2 to TRBJ2-5; maybe TRBD1 (6 bases). This TCR came from a human donor with breast cancer. CDR3 DNA: TGTGCCAGCAGCCCACAGGGCGCCCAGTACTTC. As protein: CASSPQGAQYF.